This TCR beta chain was sequenced in a study of blood T cell repertoires in COVID-19. The wider study: In each case, the material was cDNA or gDNA derived from T cells, B-cell-depleted T cells, or PBMCs.

Authors' analysis steps: Amplifying reference gene primers gave estimates of nucleated cell counts. Clones were sequenced by immunoSEQ multiplex PCR, and TCRdb holds only the in-frame ones, with some missing. For V, J and clone size, that table is used; D and trimming come from the DNA. The sample has about 64,000 clones, approximately 90% seen once; the top ten hold around 3.5%. The sequence came from a man over 45 with active COVID-19. The specimen sequenced was peripheral blood.

CDR3: CASSFGTDTQYF. CDR3 coding DNA: TGCGCCAGCAGCTTCGGCACAGATACGCAGTATTTT. The J gene is TRBJ2-3, the V gene TRBV5-1; no definite D call. V shed 2 bases and J shed 1 base, with 2 bases lying between them. This CDR3 comprises 12 residues. Germline V gene data show CDR1 as SGHRS and CDR2 as YFSETQ.